This T cell receptor beta chain was recorded in a study of cytomegalovirus exposure and HLA in healthy donors. Germline lookup yields CDR1 SGHAT and CDR2 FQNNGV. The germline V and J ends were trimmed by 4 bases and 3 bases, with 13 bases remaining between them. The CDR3 contains 14 residues. This clone was observed a single time. Here immunoSEQ multiplex PCR was the method, and the copy in TCRdb shows in-frame clones only, minus some. The sample has some 210,000 clones; around 78% are singletons. The chain couples TRBV11-2 to TRBJ2-7, with a possible D match to TRBD2 (7 bases). The source material was PBMCs. This sequence originates from a woman in her late teens or twenties in good health and CMV-seronegative. The CDR3 reads CASSWAGGLYEQYF. The CDR3 bases are TGTGCCAGCAGCTGGGCCGGGGGGCTCTACGAGCAGTACTTC.